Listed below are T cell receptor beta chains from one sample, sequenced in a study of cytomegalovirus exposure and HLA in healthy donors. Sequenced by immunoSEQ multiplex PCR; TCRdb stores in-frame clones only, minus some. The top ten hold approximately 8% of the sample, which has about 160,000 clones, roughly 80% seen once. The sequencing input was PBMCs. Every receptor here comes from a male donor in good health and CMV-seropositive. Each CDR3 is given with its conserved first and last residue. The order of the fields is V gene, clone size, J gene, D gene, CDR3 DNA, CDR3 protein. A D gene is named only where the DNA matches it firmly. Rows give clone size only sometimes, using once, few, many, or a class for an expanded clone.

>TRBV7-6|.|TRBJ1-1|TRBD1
TGTGCCAGCAGCTTCAGACAGGGCGGGCAAAACACTGAAGCTTTCTTT
CASSFRQGGQNTEAFF
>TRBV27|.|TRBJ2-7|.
TGTGCCAGCAGTTTACTAGCAGTGAGCCACGAGCAGTACTTC
CASSLLAVSHEQYF
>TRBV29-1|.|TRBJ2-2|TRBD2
TGCAGCGTCCAGCGGGGGGGCAACACCGGGGAGCTGTTTTTT
CSVQRGGNTGELFF
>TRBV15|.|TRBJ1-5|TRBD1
TGTGCCACCAGCAGACCCGGGACAGGCCACAATCAGCCCCAGCATTTT
CATSRPGTGHNQPQHF
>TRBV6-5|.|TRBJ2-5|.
TGTGCCAGCAGTCAGCAGCGAGGGGAGACCCAGTACTTC
CASSQQRGETQYF
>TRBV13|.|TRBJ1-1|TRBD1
TGTGCCAGGAGGGGGCGCGGGGACACTGAAGCTTTCTTT
CARRGRGDTEAFF
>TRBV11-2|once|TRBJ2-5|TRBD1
TGTGCCAGCAGCTTAAGGGGGCCCAAAGAGACCCAGTACTTC
CASSLRGPKETQYF
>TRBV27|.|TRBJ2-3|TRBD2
TGTGCCAGCAGTACGCCCGGGACTAGCGGTGCCTATTTT
CASSTPGTSGAYF
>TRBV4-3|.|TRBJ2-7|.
TGCGCCAGCAGCCAAGATCGTGGATTTAGCTCCTACGAGCAGTACTTC
CASSQDRGFSSYEQYF
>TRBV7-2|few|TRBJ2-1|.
TGTGCCAGCAGCTCAGTCCGCAGCTCCTACAATGAGCAGTTCTTC
CASSSVRSSYNEQFF
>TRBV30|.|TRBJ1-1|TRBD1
TGTGCCTGGCAGGGGACAGGGATGAACACTGAAGCTTTCTTT
CAWQGTGMNTEAFF
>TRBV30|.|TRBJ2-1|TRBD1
TGTGCCTACGGGACAGGAGGTCCCGTGCAGTTCTTC
CAYGTGGPVQFF
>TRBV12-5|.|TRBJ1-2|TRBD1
TGTGCTAGTGGTTTGGGGGACAGGGCTTATGGCTACACCTTC
CASGLGDRAYGYTF
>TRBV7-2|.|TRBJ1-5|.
TGTGCCAGCAGCTTAGGTCCTCTGAGCAATCAGCCCCAGCATTTT
CASSLGPLSNQPQHF
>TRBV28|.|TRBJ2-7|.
TGTGCCAGTAGTCCCGGACAGACCTACGAGCAGTACTTC
CASSPGQTYEQYF
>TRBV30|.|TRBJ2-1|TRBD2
TGTGCCTGGAGTGTTGCTAGCGGGGGGATAAAGCAGTTCTTC
CAWSVASGGIKQFF
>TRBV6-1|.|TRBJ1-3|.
TGTGCCAGCAGTGCGGTAGACACCATATATTTT
CASSAVDTIYF
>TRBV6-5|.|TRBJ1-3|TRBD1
TGTGCCAGCAGTTACCAGGGACAGGCAAACGGAAACACCATATATTTT
CASSYQGQANGNTIYF
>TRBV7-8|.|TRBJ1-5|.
TGTGCCAGCACCCGGGACTACAATCAGCCCCAGCATTTT
CASTRDYNQPQHF
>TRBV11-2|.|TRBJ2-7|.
TGTGCCAGCACTCCACAGCGGAACGCCTACGAGCAGTACTTC
CASTPQRNAYEQYF
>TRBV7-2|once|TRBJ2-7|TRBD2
TGTGCCAGCAGCGACCGGGGGGGGACTGGCCTCGAGCAGTACTTC
CASSDRGGTGLEQYF
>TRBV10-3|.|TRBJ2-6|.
TGTGCCATCGGGCTGACTGGGGCCAACGGCCTGACTTTC
CAIGLTGANGLTF
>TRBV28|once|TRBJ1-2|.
TGTGCCAGCAGTTTATCGCCAGGGGTTACTGGCTACACCTTC
CASSLSPGVTGYTF
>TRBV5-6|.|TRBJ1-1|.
TGTGCCAGCAGCCTTGCCGGGCCAGGGGTAGCTTTCTTT
CASSLAGPGVAFF
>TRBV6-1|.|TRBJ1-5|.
TGTGCCAGCATCCAATCGGGGGGTAATCAGCCCCAGCATTTT
CASIQSGGNQPQHF
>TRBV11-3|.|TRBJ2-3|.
TGTGCCAGCAGCACCCCGTGGGGGCAGGGGCGGGCTGGCGCAGATACGCAGTATTTT
CASSTPWGQGRAGADTQYF
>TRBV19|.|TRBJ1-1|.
TGTGCCAGTAGTTCTATGCTGATGGGGGACATTGGCACTGAAGCTTTCTTT
CASSSMLMGDIGTEAFF
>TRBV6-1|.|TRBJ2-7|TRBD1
TGTGCCAGCAGTGGAACAGGGGGCCCCGACGAGCAGTACTTC
CASSGTGGPDEQYF
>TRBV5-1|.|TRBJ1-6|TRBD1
TGCGCCAGCAGCTTGGGCCTCGTCGGACAGGGAGGTGGTAATTCACCCCTCCACTTT
CASSLGLVGQGGGNSPLHF
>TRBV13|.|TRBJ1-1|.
TGTGCCAGCAGCTTAGGTCGTCAGGGGCTTGAAGCTTTCTTT
CASSLGRQGLEAFF
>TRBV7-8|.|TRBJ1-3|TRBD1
TGTGCCAGCAGCTTAGGGGACAGGGGAAACACCATATATTTT
CASSLGDRGNTIYF
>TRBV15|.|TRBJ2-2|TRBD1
TGTGCCACCAGTCGGACAGGGGGGAACACCGGGGAGCTGTTTTTT
CATSRTGGNTGELFF
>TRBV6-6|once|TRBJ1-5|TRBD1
TGTGCCAGCAGCGACTACAGGGGTGATGGAAATCAGCCCCAGCATTTT
CASSDYRGDGNQPQHF
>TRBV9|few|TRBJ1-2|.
TGTGCCAGCAGCCGACGGGGTGGCTACACCTTC
CASSRRGGYTF
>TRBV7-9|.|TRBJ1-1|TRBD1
TGTGCCAGCAGCGGGCAGGCGACAGGGGCCCTGAACACTGAAGCTTTCTTT
CASSGQATGALNTEAFF
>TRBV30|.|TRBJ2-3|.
TGTGCCTGGAGTGTACATGGCCCCGGGGGAGATACGCAGTATTTT
CAWSVHGPGGDTQYF
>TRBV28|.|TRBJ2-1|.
TGTGCCAGCAGTTTAGTTAGCGATGAGCAGTTCTTC
CASSLVSDEQFF
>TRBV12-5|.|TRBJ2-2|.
TGTGCTAGTGGTTTGGTACAGGGATCCAGGGTCATCACCGGGGAGCTGTTTTTT
CASGLVQGSRVITGELFF
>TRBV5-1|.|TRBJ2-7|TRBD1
TGCGCCAGCGGGGGACAGGGGACCTACGAGCAGTACTTC
CASGGQGTYEQYF
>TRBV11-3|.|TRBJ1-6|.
TGTGTCAGCAGCTTAGGCGTGGATTCACCCCTCCACTTT
CVSSLGVDSPLHF
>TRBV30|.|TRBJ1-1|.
TGTGCCCGGGTAGATGTATCGAACACTGAAGCTTTCTTT
CARVDVSNTEAFF
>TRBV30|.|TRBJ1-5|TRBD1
TGTGCCTGGGGTCCAGGACAGGAGGATCAGCCCCAGCATTTT
CAWGPGQEDQPQHF
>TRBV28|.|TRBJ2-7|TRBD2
TGTGCCAGCAGCCCGGCTAGCGGGGGCTACAAGCAGTACTTC
CASSPASGGYKQYF
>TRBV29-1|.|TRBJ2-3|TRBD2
TGCAGCGTTGAACTCGAGGAGCGGGGAACAGATACGCAGTATTTT
CSVELEERGTDTQYF
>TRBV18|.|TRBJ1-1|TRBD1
TGTGCCAGCTCATCACACCCGGGACAGGGGAACACTGAAGCTTTCTTT
CASSSHPGQGNTEAFF
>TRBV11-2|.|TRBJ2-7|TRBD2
TGTGCCAGCAGCCCGGGGGGACTAGCGGACCGCTCCTACGAGCAGTACTTC
CASSPGGLADRSYEQYF
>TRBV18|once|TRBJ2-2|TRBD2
TGTGCCAGCTCACCAAGCGCGGGAGAGAACACCGGGGAGCTGTTTTTT
CASSPSAGENTGELFF
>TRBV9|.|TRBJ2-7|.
TGTGCCAGCAGCCCAGGCGTGACTAGCTCCTACGAGCAGTACTTC
CASSPGVTSSYEQYF
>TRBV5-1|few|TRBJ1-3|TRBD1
TGCGCCAGCAGCTTGGGAGACAGGGGGCCTTTGAGCTCTGGAAACACCATATATTTT
CASSLGDRGPLSSGNTIYF
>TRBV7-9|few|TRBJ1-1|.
TGTGCCAGCAGCCGAAGTGGGCCAGTTGAAGCTTTCTTT
CASSRSGPVEAFF
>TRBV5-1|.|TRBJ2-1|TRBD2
TGCGCCAGCAGCCCCCCGGGAGGCGCCCAGTTCTTC
CASSPPGGAQFF
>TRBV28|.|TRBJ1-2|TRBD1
TGTGCCAGCAGTCTGGGACAGAACACCTATGGCTACACCTTC
CASSLGQNTYGYTF
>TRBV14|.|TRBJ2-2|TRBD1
TGTGCCAGCAGCCAGACAGGGGGCTCGCGTACCGGGGAGCTGTTTTTT
CASSQTGGSRTGELFF
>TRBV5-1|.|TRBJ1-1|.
TGCGCCAGCAGCTTGGCCGGGGACACTGAAGCTTTCTTT
CASSLAGDTEAFF
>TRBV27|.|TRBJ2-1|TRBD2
TGTGCCAGTACTCTCCTTAGCGGGAGCTACAATGAGCAGTTCTTC
CASTLLSGSYNEQFF